This T cell receptor (beta chain) was observed in a study of post-analysis software for immune sequencing data. Whole-study findings and limits: TRBV5-6, TRBV5-1 and TRBV20-1 were among 4 or 5 TRBV segments more frequent in patients than controls.

Included in the TCR beta cDNA libraries were unique molecular identifiers. Some 500,000 cDNA molecules were obtained per 1 to 10 million input T cells. TCRdb ran MiXCR on the PCR reads and lists one entry per CDR3 protein. The sample has roughly 580,000 distinct CDR3 sequences, about 44% seen once. This clonotype was observed a few times. Its specificity is not known. With 0 bases removed from V and 9 bases from J, the gap between germline ends came to 21 bases. The germline CDR1 and CDR2 sequences are DFQATT and SNEGSKA (reference sequence). The CDR3 contains 16 residues. This sequence joins TRBV20-1 and TRBJ2-1; tentatively, D is TRBD2 (6 bases). Material: blood. This sequence was found in a girl aged 10-17 years with multiple sclerosis. In DNA, the CDR3 is TGCAGTGCTAGAGATTCTGCGGGGACCACGCGCGGTGAGCAGTTCTTC. It specifies CSARDSAGTTRGEQFF.